This T cell receptor beta chain was found in a study of blood T cell repertoires in COVID-19. Turning to the study itself: Researchers got acute and convalescent COVID-19 samples from the United States, Italy and Spain. Nucleic acid was either cDNA or gDNA, and it came from T cells, B-cell-depleted T cells, or PBMCs.

As processed by the authors: Amplification of reference gene primers was used by the study to estimate nucleated cell counts. Profiling relied on immunoSEQ multiplex PCR, and the TCRdb table lists in-frame clones only, not all of them. V and J calls and clone size are those listed in that table; D and trimming were worked out from the DNA. Found here are fewer than 400,000 clones, roughly nine tenths of them singletons; the top ten hold 1.5% to 2%. The germline gives CDR1 LNHDA, CDR2 SQIVND (reference sequence). The CDR3 spans 13 residues. The V end was cut by 7 bases, the J end by 2 bases, with 10 bases between.

This receptor was obtained from a woman aged 25 to 39 with COVID-19, enrolled during active disease. The sequenced sample consisted of peripheral blood. The chain is built from TRBV19 and TRBJ2-3; D is unresolved. CDR3 coding DNA: TGTGCCAGTAACGATAGTCCCACAGATACGCAGTATTTT. This gives the protein CASNDSPTDTQYF.